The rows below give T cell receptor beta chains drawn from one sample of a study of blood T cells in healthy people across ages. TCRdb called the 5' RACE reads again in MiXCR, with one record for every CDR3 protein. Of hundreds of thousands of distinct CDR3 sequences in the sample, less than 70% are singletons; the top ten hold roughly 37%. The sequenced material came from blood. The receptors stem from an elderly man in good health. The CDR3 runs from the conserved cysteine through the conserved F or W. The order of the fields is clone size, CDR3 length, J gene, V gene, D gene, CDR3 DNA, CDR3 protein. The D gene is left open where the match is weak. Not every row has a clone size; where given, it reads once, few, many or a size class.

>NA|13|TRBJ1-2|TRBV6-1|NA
TGTGCCACCAGGGCACAGGGCCAGTATGGCTACACCTTC
CATRAQGQYGYTF
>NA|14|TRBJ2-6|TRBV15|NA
TGTGCCACCAAGGGGACCTCTGGGGCCAACGTCCTGACTTTC
CATKGTSGANVLTF
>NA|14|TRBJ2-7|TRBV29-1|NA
TGCAGCGTTGTCGGCGAGCGGAGCTCCTACGAGCAGTACTTC
CSVVGERSSYEQYF
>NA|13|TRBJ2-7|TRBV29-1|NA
TGCAGCGTTGAAGATGATAGCATCCACGAGCAGTACTTC
CSVEDDSIHEQYF
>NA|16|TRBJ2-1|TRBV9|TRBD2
TGTGCCAGCAGCGTAGTTGGGGGAGGGCCTCCCAATGAGCAGTTCTTC
CASSVVGGGPPNEQFF
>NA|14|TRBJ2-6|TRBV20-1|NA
TGCAGTGCTAGAGAGGTGAGGGGGGCCAACGTCCTGACTTTC
CSAREVRGANVLTF
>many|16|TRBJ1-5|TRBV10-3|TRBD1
TGTGCCATCAGTGGAGGACAGGGGGCCCTCCTTCATCCCCAGCATTTT
CAISGGQGALLHPQHF
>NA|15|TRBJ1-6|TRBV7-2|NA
TGTGCCAGCACCTCCCCCCCAGGGGTAAATTCACCCCTCCACTTT
CASTSPPGVNSPLHF
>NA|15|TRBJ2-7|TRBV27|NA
TGTGCCAGCAGTTCAATGACAGGAGCCAACTACGAGCAGTACTTC
CASSSMTGANYEQYF
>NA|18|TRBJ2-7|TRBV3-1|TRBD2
TGTGCCAGCAGCCAAGATTTAGCGACTAGCGGGGGACCCTACGAGCAGTACTTC
CASSQDLATSGGPYEQYF
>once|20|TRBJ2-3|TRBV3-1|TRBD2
TGTGCCAGCAGCCCTGAGAGCGGGAGTGATCATTGGGCAAGCACAGATACGCAGTATTTT
CASSPESGSDHWASTDTQYF
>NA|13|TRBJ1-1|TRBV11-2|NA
TGTGCCAGCAGCTTACGTCCAGGCACTGAAGCTTTCTTT
CASSLRPGTEAFF
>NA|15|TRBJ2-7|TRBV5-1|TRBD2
TGCGCCAGCAGCTTTTTCCCGGGAGGGCTTAATGAGCAGTACTTC
CASSFFPGGLNEQYF
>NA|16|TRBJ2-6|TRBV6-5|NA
TGTGCCAGCAGTTATGGAGGAAACTCTGGGGCCAACGTCCTGACTTTC
CASSYGGNSGANVLTF